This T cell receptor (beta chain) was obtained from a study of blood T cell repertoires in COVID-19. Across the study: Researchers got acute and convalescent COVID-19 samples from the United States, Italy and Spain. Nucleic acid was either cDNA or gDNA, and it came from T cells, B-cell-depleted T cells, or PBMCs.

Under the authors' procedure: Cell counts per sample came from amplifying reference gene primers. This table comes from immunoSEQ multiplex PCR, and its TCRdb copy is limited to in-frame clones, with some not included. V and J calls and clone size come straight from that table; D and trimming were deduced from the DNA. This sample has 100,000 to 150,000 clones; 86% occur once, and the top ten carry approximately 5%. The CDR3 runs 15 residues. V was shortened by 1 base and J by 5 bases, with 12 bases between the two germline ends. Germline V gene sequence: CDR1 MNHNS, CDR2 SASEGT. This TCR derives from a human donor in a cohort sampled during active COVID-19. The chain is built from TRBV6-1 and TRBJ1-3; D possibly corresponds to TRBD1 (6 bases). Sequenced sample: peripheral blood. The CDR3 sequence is CASSEDVQGRNTIYF. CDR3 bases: TGTGCCAGCAGTGAAGATGTACAGGGAAGAAACACCATATATTTT.